Listed below are T cell receptor beta chains from one sample, sequenced in a study of cytomegalovirus exposure and HLA in healthy donors. TCRdb keeps only in-frame clones here, not all; method: immunoSEQ multiplex PCR. Of approximately 160,000 clones in the sample, roughly nine tenths were seen once. The source material was PBMCs. The receptors were gathered from a woman under 30 in good health and CMV-seropositive. Each CDR3 is given with its conserved first and last residue. A D gene is named only where the DNA matches it firmly. The listing skips clone size in some rows; elsewhere it reads once, few, many or a size class.

>TRBV5-6|-|-|TRBJ1-1
TGTGCCAGCAACTCCCTGGCTGAAGCTTTCTTT
CASNSLAEAFF
>TRBV5-6|-|TRBD2|TRBJ2-5
TGTGCCAGCAGCATCGGACTAGCGGGAGCAGAGACCCAGTACTTC
CASSIGLAGAETQYF
>TRBV30|-|-|TRBJ2-7
TGTGCCTGGAGCGAAAACCTCGGGGAGCAGTACTTC
CAWSENLGEQYF
>TRBV18|-|TRBD1|TRBJ1-2
TGTGCCAGCTCTCCTACAGGGGCCGGTGGCTACACCTTC
CASSPTGAGGYTF
>TRBV7-2|-|-|TRBJ1-5
TGTGCCAGCAGCTTCGTGAGCCCTAATCAGCCCCAGCATTTT
CASSFVSPNQPQHF
>TRBV19|-|-|TRBJ2-5
TGTGCCAGTAGCGGCCAGGGCAGCAAACAAGAGACCCAGTACTTC
CASSGQGSKQETQYF
>TRBV19|-|-|TRBJ2-1
TGTGCCAGTAAGGGGTCTAGCTCCTACAATGAGCAGTTCTTC
CASKGSSSYNEQFF
>TRBV7-8|few|TRBD2|TRBJ2-1
TGTGCCAGCAGCCTCGCTAGCGGTGAGCAGTTCTTC
CASSLASGEQFF
>TRBV6-6|once|TRBD1|TRBJ2-7
TGTGCCAGCAGCGCACGACAGGGTTACGAGCAGTACTTC
CASSARQGYEQYF
>TRBV7-9|-|-|TRBJ2-5
TGTGCCAGCACCCCACCGGGAGCGGGAGAGACCCAGTACTTC
CASTPPGAGETQYF
>TRBV25-1|few|TRBD1|TRBJ1-2
TGTGCCAGCAGTCCCTCGATCCTGGACAGGGTACACCACACCTTC
CASSPSILDRVHHTF
>TRBV2|-|TRBD1|TRBJ1-5
TGTGCCAGCAGGGGGGACAGCAAGAATCAGCCCCAGCATTTT
CASRGDSKNQPQHF
>TRBV27|-|TRBD2|TRBJ2-2
TGTGCCAGCAGTAGCCTTGGGGGGGACACCGGGGAGCTGTTTTTT
CASSSLGGDTGELFF
>TRBV28|once|-|TRBJ1-5
TGTGCCAGCAGTTTTGGCAGGTCAGTTTATCAGCCCCAGCATTTT
CASSFGRSVYQPQHF
>TRBV10-3|-|TRBD2|TRBJ2-1
TGTGCCATCCGAGCTACTAGCGGGAGAGTCGATGAGCAGTTCTTC
CAIRATSGRVDEQFF
>TRBV14|many|-|TRBJ2-7
TGTGCCAGCAGCAGAGAAATGGGGGCTCTCCTGTACTTC
CASSREMGALLYF
>TRBV5-6|once|-|TRBJ1-5
TGTGCCAGCAGCGAAGGACACATCAATCAGCCCCAGCATTTT
CASSEGHINQPQHF
>TRBV6-5|-|-|TRBJ1-1
TGTGCCAGCAGTTACCCTAAGGGGGAGACCACTGAAGCTTTCTTT
CASSYPKGETTEAFF
>TRBV7-2|-|-|TRBJ2-7
TGTGCCAGCAGCTTACAAACCGGACTTTACGAGCAGTACTTC
CASSLQTGLYEQYF
>TRBV7-2|-|-|TRBJ2-3
TGTGCCAGCAGCCCAAGTGGGTTCGGGACAGATACGCAGTATTTT
CASSPSGFGTDTQYF
>TRBV19|-|TRBD2|TRBJ2-5
TGTGCCAGTTCTACTAGCGGGACGAAAGAGACCCAGTACTTC
CASSTSGTKETQYF
>TRBV5-1|few|TRBD1|TRBJ2-7
TGCGCCAGCGGTCAGACAGGGCGACACTACGAGCAGTACTTC
CASGQTGRHYEQYF
>TRBV7-2|-|TRBD2|TRBJ2-7
TGTGCCAGCAGCCAGACTAGCGGGTCCTACGAGCAGTACTTC
CASSQTSGSYEQYF
>TRBV7-8|once|-|TRBJ1-1
TGTGCCAGCAGCTTAGCTGGGAGATGGGGGAACACTGAAGCTTTCTTT
CASSLAGRWGNTEAFF
>TRBV28|-|TRBD2|TRBJ2-7
TGTGCCAGCAGTTCCCCTAGCGGGAGGGCTCACGAGCAGTACTTC
CASSSPSGRAHEQYF
>TRBV19|-|TRBD1|TRBJ1-2
TGTGCCAGTAGTCTGGGACAGCTTAACTATGGCTACACCTTC
CASSLGQLNYGYTF
>TRBV18|-|-|TRBJ2-2
TGTGCCAGCTCACCACGGAGCTTTGACACCGGGGAGCTGTTTTTT
CASSPRSFDTGELFF
>TRBV7-9|-|-|TRBJ2-7
TGTGCCAGCAGCTCCCAGGATTACGAGCAGTACTTC
CASSSQDYEQYF
>TRBV18|once|-|TRBJ2-1
TGTGCCAGCTCACCACCCACATACTACAATGAGCAGTTCTTC
CASSPPTYYNEQFF
>TRBV9|-|TRBD2|TRBJ2-1
TGTGCCAGCAGCGTTTTGACTAGCGGGCCTAATGAGCAGTTCTTC
CASSVLTSGPNEQFF
>TRBV5-1|-|TRBD1|TRBJ1-1
TGCGCCAGCAGTTTGTCGGGACAGGGGACGACTGAAGCTTTCTTT
CASSLSGQGTTEAFF
>TRBV27|-|-|TRBJ2-3
TGTGCCAGCAGTAAATCCACGGGAGATACGCAGTATTTT
CASSKSTGDTQYF
>TRBV5-1|once|TRBD1|TRBJ1-2
TGCGCCAGCAGCGGGGGACAGGGGGACTATGGCTACACCTTC
CASSGGQGDYGYTF
>TRBV7-3|-|-|TRBJ1-3
TGTGCCAGCAGCTCGGGACTGAACGGAAACACCATATATTTT
CASSSGLNGNTIYF
>TRBV12-5|-|-|TRBJ2-3
TGTGCTAGTGGTTTGGGCGGGCGGCCCGCTAGCACAGATACGCAGTATTTT
CASGLGGRPASTDTQYF
>TRBV6-5|-|-|TRBJ2-5
TGTGCCAGCAGTTACCCCCCCATTGAGACCCAGTACTTC
CASSYPPIETQYF
>TRBV28|-|-|TRBJ1-1
TGTGCCAGCAGACCCGGGGGTATCACTGAAGCTTTCTTT
CASRPGGITEAFF
>TRBV30|few|TRBD2|TRBJ2-7
TGTGCCTGGAGTCTCTCCGCGGGAGGGGTCGAGCAGTACTTC
CAWSLSAGGVEQYF
>TRBV15|many|TRBD1|TRBJ1-3
TGTGCCACCAGCAGGGGACAGGGGAAGACTGGAAACACCATATATTTT
CATSRGQGKTGNTIYF
>TRBV7-2|-|-|TRBJ1-4
TGTGCCAGCAGCTTAGTGCGTGAAAAACTGTTTTTT
CASSLVREKLFF
>TRBV11-2|-|-|TRBJ2-7
TGTGCCAGCAGCTCCCAGCGGGCTACCTACGAGCAGTACTTC
CASSSQRATYEQYF
>TRBV5-1|-|-|TRBJ2-2
TGCGCCAGCAGCTTGCCGGGAGCGAACACCGGGGAGCTGTTTTTT
CASSLPGANTGELFF
>TRBV21-1|-|-|TRBJ2-2
TGTGCCAATCTAACGGCGGGAGGGCCGTCCGGGGAGCTGTTTTTT
CANLTAGGPSGELFF
>TRBV7-2|once|-|TRBJ2-7
TGTGCCAGCAGCTTCACAGGGCCTCTCTACGAGCAGTACTTC
CASSFTGPLYEQYF
>TRBV6-5|-|TRBD1|TRBJ1-2
TGTGCCAGCAGACCGGACAGGTTTGGCTACACCTTC
CASRPDRFGYTF
>TRBV27|-|-|TRBJ1-5
TGTGCCAGCAGTTTGGGAGGGTATCAGCCCCAGCATTTT
CASSLGGYQPQHF
>TRBV29-1|once|TRBD1|TRBJ1-4
TGCAGCGTTGGGGGACGACAGGGCGATGAAAAACTGTTTTTT
CSVGGRQGDEKLFF
>TRBV6-4|once|TRBD2|TRBJ2-3
TGTGCCAGCAGTTTAGCGGGCGCCACAGATACGCAGTATTTT
CASSLAGATDTQYF
>TRBV7-9|-|-|TRBJ1-5
TGTGCCAGCAGCTTAGAGCAAAATCAGCCCCAGCATTTT
CASSLEQNQPQHF
>TRBV27|-|TRBD2|TRBJ2-1
TGTGCCAGCAGTACCGGACTAGCGGACTACAATGAGCAGTTCTTC
CASSTGLADYNEQFF
>TRBV4-1|-|-|TRBJ1-5
TGCGCCAGCAGCCTGTTTGAGTTGGAGACTTATAGCAATCAGCCCCAGCATTTT
CASSLFELETYSNQPQHF
>TRBV4-2|-|TRBD1|TRBJ2-7
TGTGCCAGCAGCCAAGGACAGGGGGCCTACGAGCAGTACTTC
CASSQGQGAYEQYF
>TRBV7-2|-|TRBD2|TRBJ2-5
TGTGCCAGCAGCTCGGGACTAGCGGGTCGAACCCAGTACTTC
CASSSGLAGRTQYF
>TRBV6-1|-|TRBD1|TRBJ2-3
TGTGCCAGCAGTGATATAACAGGGGGCACAGATACGCAGTATTTT
CASSDITGGTDTQYF
>TRBV10-3|few|-|TRBJ2-7
TGTGCCGGGAGCCCCGGCTACGAGCAGTACTTC
CAGSPGYEQYF
>TRBV10-3|few|-|TRBJ2-2
TGTGCCATCAGTGAGTCCCACGCAGCCGGGGAGCTGTTTTTT
CAISESHAAGELFF
>TRBV29-1|-|-|TRBJ1-1
TGCAGCGTAAAACAGGGTGAGGGCACTGAAGCTTTCTTT
CSVKQGEGTEAFF
>TRBV7-9|-|TRBD1|TRBJ2-2
TGTGCCAGCAGCTTAGACGGACGGGACAGGCACACCGGGGAGCTGTTTTTT
CASSLDGRDRHTGELFF
>TRBV7-2|-|TRBD1|TRBJ1-1
TGTGCCAGCAGCTTAGCGGCAGGGGGCACTGAAGCTTTCTTT
CASSLAAGGTEAFF
>TRBV2|-|-|TRBJ2-3
TGTGCCAGCAACCTTAGAAACACAGATACGCAGTATTTT
CASNLRNTDTQYF